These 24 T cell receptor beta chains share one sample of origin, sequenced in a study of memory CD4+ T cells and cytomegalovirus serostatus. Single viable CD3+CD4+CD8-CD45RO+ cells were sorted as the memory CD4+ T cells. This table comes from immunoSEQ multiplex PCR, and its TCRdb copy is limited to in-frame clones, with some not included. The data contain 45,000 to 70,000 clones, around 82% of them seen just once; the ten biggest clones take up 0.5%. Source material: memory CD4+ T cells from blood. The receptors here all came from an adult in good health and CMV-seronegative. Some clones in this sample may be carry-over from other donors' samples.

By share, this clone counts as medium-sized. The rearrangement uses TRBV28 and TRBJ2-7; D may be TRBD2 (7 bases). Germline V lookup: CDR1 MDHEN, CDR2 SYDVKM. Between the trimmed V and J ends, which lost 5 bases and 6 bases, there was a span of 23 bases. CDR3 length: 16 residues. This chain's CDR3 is CASSPRGGAHSSEQYF. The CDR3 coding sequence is TGTGCCAGCAGTCCTCGTGGGGGGGCCCATTCTTCCGAGCAGTACTTC.

The CDR3 sequence: CASTARDSPLHF. The CDR3 DNA reads TGTGCCAGTACCGCGCGCGACTCACCCCTCCACTTT. The chain couples TRBV19 to TRBJ1-6; no clear D gene. In germline, CDR1 is LNHDA, CDR2 SQIVND (reference sequence). Trimming stripped 7 bases from V and 10 bases from J, with 11 bases between. The CDR3 sequence is 12 residues long.

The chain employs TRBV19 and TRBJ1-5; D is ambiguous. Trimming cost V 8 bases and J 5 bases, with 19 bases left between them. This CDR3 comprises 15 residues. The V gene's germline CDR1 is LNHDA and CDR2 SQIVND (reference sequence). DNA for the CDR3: TGTGCCAGTGGGGAAACGGGGTCAGCCGATCAGCCCCAGCATTTT. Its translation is CASGETGSADQPQHF.

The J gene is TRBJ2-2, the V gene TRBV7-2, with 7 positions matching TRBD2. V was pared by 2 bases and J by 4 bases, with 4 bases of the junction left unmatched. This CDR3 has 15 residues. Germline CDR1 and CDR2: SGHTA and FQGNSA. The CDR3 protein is CASSLRERGTGELFF. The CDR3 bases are TGTGCCAGCAGCTTACGGGAGCGGGGCACCGGGGAGCTGTTTTTT.

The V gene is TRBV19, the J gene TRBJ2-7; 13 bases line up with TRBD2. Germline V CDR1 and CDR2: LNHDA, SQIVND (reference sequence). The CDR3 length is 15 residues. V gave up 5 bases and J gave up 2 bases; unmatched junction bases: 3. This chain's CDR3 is CASSVGLAGTYEQYF. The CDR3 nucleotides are TGTGCCAGTAGTGTGGGACTAGCGGGAACCTACGAGCAGTACTTC.

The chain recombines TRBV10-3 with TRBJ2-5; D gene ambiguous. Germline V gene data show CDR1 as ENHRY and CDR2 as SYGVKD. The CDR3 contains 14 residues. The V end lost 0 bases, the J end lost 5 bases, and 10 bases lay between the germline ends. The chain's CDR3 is CAISESTSTETQYF. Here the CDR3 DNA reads TGTGCCATCAGTGAGTCTACGAGTACGGAGACCCAGTACTTC.

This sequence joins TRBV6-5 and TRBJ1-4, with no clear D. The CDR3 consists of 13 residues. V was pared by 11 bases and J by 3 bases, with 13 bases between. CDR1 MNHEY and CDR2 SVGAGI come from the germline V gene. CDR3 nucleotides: TGTGCCCGTTCGGCAGTACCTAATGAAAAACTGTTTTTT. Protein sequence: CARSAVPNEKLFF.

This CDR3 reads CASSLRRADNEQFF. The CDR3 region has the DNA TGTGCCAGCAGCCTCCGGAGGGCCGACAATGAGCAGTTCTTC. The chain recombines TRBV7-6 with TRBJ2-1; a possible D gene is TRBD2 (6 bases). The CDR3 totals 14 residues. The ends were cut back, 5 bases at V and 5 bases at J, with 13 bases in the middle. CDR1 is SGHVS and CDR2 is FNYEAQ in the germline V gene.

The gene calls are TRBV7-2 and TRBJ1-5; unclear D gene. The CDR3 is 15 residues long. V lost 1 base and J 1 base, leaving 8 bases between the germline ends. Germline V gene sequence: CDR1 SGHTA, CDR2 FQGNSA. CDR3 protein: CASSLGSASNQPQHF. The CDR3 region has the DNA TGTGCCAGCAGCTTAGGGTCAGCGAGCAATCAGCCCCAGCATTTT.

CDR3 residues: CASSGTGELFF. CDR3 DNA: TGTGCCAGCAGTGGTACCGGGGAGCTGTTTTTT. The genes are TRBV2 and TRBJ2-2; D is uncertain. Germline-derived CDR1 and CDR2 are SNHLY and FYNNEI. The CDR3 consists of 11 residues. The V end was cut by 4 bases, the J end by 5 bases, with 2 bases between. The complete variable domain, with remaining parts taken from reference TRBV2 and TRBJ2-2, reads EPEVTQTPSHQVTQMGQEVILRCVPISNHLYFYWYRQILGQKVEFLVSFYNNEISEKSEIFDDQFSVERPDGSNFTLKIRSTKLEDSAMYFCASSGTGELFFGEGSRLTVL.

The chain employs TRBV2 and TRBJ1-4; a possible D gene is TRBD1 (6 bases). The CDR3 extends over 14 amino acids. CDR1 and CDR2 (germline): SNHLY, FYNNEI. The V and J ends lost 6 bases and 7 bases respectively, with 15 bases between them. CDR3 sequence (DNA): TGTGCCAGCAGCGTACAGGGAGGGGGTGAAAAACTGTTTTTT. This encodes CASSVQGGGEKLFF.

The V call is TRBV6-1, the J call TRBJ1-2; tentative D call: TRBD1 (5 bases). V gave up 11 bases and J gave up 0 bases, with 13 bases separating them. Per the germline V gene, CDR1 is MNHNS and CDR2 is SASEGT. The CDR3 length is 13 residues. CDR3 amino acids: CAGYRSANYGYTF. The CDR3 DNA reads TGTGCCGGCTACAGGAGCGCTAACTATGGCTACACCTTC.

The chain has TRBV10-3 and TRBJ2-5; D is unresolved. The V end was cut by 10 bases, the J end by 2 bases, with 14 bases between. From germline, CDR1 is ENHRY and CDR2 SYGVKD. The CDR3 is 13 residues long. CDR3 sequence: CATQAQPQETQYF. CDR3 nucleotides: TGTGCCACACAAGCGCAGCCGCAAGAGACCCAGTACTTC.

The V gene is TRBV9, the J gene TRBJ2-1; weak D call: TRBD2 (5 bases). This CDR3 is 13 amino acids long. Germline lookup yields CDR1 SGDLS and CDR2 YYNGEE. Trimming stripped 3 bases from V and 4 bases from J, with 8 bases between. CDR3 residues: CASSAGVYNEQFF. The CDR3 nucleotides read TGTGCCAGCAGCGCCGGGGTATACAATGAGCAGTTCTTC.

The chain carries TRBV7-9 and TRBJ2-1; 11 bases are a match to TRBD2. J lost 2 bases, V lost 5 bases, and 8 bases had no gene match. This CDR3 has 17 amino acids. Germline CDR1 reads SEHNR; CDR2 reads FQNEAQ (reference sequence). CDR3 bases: TGTGCCAGCAGCCCACAGAAACTAGCGGGAGCCTACAATGAGCAGTTCTTC. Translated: CASSPQKLAGAYNEQFF.

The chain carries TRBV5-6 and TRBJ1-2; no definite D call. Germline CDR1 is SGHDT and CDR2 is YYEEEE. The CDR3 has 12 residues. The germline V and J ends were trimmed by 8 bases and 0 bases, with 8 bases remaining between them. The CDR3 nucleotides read TGTGCCAGAGGGAAGGCTAACTATGGCTACACCTTC. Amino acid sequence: CARGKANYGYTF.

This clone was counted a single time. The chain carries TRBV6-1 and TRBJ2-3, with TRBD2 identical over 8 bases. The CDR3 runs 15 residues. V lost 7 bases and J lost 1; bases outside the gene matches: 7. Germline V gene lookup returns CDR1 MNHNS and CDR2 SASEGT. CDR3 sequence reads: CASTKAGEGTDTQYF. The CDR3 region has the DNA TGTGCCAGCACAAAAGCGGGAGAAGGCACAGATACGCAGTATTTT.

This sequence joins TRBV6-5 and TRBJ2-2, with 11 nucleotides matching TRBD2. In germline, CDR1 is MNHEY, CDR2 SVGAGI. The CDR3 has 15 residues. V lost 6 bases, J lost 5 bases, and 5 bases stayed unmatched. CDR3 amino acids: CASRVAGGVTGELFF. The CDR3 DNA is TGTGCCAGCAGAGTAGCGGGAGGGGTAACCGGGGAGCTGTTTTTT.

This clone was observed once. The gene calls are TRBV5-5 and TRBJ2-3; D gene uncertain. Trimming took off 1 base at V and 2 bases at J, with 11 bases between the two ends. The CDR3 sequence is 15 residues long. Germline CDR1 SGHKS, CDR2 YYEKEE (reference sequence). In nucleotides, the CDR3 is TGTGCCAGCAGCTTGTTTTTCTCCTCCACAGATACGCAGTATTTT. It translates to CASSLFFSSTDTQYF.

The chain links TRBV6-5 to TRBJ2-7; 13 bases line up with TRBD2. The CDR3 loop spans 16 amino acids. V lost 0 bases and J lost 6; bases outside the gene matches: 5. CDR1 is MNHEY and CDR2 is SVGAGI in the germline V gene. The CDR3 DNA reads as TGTGCCAGCAGTTACTCAGGGACTAGCGGGATTGTCGAGCAGTACTTC. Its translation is CASSYSGTSGIVEQYF.

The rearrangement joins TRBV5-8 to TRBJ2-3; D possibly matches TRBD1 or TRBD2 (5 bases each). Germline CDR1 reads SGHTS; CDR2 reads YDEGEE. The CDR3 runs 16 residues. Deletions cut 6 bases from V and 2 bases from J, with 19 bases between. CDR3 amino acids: CASTPLWGRVTDTQYF. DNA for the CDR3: TGTGCCAGCACCCCCTTGTGGGGGAGAGTCACAGATACGCAGTATTTT. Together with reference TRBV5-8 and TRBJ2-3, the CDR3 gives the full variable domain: EAGVTQSPTHLIKTRGQQATLRCSPISGHTSVYWYQQALGLGLQFLLWYDEGEERNRGNFPPRFSGRQFPNYSSELNVNALELEDSALYLCASTPLWGRVTDTQYFGPGTRLTVL.

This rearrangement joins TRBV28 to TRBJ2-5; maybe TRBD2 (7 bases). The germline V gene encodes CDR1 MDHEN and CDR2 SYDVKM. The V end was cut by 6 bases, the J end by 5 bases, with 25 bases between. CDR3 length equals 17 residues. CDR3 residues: CASSYLSSRGGGETQYF. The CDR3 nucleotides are TGTGCCAGCAGCTACCTCTCCTCAAGGGGAGGGGGGGAGACCCAGTACTTC. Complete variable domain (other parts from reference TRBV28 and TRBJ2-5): DVKVTQSSRYLVKRTGEKVFLECVQDMDHENMFWYRQDPGLGLRLIYFSYDVKMKEKGDIPEGYSVSREKKERFSLILESASTNQTSMYLCASSYLSSRGGGETQYFGPGTRLLVL.

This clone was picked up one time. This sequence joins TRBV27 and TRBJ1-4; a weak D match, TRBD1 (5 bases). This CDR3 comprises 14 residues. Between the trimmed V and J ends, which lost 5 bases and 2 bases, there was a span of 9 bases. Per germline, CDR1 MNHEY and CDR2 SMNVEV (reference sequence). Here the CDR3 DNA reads TGTGCCAGCAGTCCAGGGTGGACTAATGAAAAACTGTTTTTT. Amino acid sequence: CASSPGWTNEKLFF.

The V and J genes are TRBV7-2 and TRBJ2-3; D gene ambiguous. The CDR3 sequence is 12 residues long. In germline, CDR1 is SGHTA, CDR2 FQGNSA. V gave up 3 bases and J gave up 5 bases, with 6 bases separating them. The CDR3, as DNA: TGTGCCAGCAGCTTGGAAGGAGATACGCAGTATTTT. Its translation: CASSLEGDTQYF.